Listed below are T cell receptor beta chains from one sample, sequenced in a study of blood T cell repertoires in COVID-19. The table came from immunoSEQ multiplex PCR; TCRdb's copy has only in-frame clones and leaves some out. Of some 20,000 clones in the sample, about 88% were seen once. The material sequenced was peripheral blood. Every receptor here comes from a human donor in a cohort sampled during active COVID-19. Both conserved end residues are part of each CDR3. D genes are given only for firm matches. Not all rows give a size; the values are once, few, many and, for expanded clones, a class.

TRBD1,TRBV5-4,NA,TRBJ1-3,TGTGCCAGCAGCTTGGGGCAGGGGGCAGGAAACACCATATATTTT,CASSLGQGAGNTIYF
NA,TRBV7-2,NA,TRBJ1-1,TGTGCCAGCAGCTTAGAGGCGGAGAACACTGAAGCTTTCTTT,CASSLEAENTEAFF
NA,TRBV19,NA,TRBJ1-4,TGTGCCAGTAGTAAAGGACAAGAGAAACTGTTTTTT,CASSKGQEKLFF
NA,TRBV10-3,NA,TRBJ2-5,TGTGCCATCAGTGAAACCCACGGCGGGGAGACCCAGTACTTC,CAISETHGGETQYF
NA,TRBV20-1,NA,TRBJ2-1,TGCAGTGCTCTCTTCTACAATGAGCAGTTCTTC,CSALFYNEQFF
NA,TRBV6-5,NA,TRBJ1-1,TGTGCCAGCAAGGCGGCGACGGCGAACACTGAAGCTTTCTTT,CASKAATANTEAFF
NA,TRBV11-2,NA,TRBJ2-5,TGTGCCAGCAGCTTAGCGGGTTTCCCAAGGCAAGAGACCCAGTACTTC,CASSLAGFPRQETQYF
NA,TRBV25-1,NA,TRBJ2-7,TGTGCCAGCAGTCGCCAGGGCTACGAGCAGTACTTC,CASSRQGYEQYF
TRBD2,TRBV28,NA,TRBJ2-1,TGTGCCAGCAGTATTATGACGGGAGGGCTGAATGAGCAGTTCTTC,CASSIMTGGLNEQFF
TRBD1,TRBV19,NA,TRBJ1-5,TGTGCCAGTAGTATTCAGGGGGCGATCGGCAATCAGCCCCAGCATTTT,CASSIQGAIGNQPQHF
TRBD1,TRBV5-1,NA,TRBJ1-4,TGCGCCAGCAGCTGGTCGACAGGGGATAATGAAAAACTGTTTTTT,CASSWSTGDNEKLFF
NA,TRBV5-1,NA,TRBJ1-6,TGCGCCAGCAGCTTCGGGGGGGATAATTCACCCCTCCACTTT,CASSFGGDNSPLHF
TRBD1,TRBV9,NA,TRBJ2-7,TGTGCCAGCAGTCACGGTACGGGACAGAACTACGAGCAGTACTTC,CASSHGTGQNYEQYF
NA,TRBV2,NA,TRBJ1-2,TGTGCCAGCAGTGAAGCGCTTCGACGGGCTAACTATGGCTACACCTTC,CASSEALRRANYGYTF
TRBD2,TRBV24-1,NA,TRBJ2-1,TGTGCCACCAGTGATCAAACTAGCGACTCCTACAATGAGCAGTTCTTC,CATSDQTSDSYNEQFF
NA,TRBV11-2,NA,TRBJ2-7,TGTGCCAGCAGCTTAAACACACGCTACGAGCAGTACTTC,CASSLNTRYEQYF
TRBD1,TRBV18,NA,TRBJ2-7,TGTGCCAGCTCACCTTTAGGGACAGGGAGTGAGCAGTACTTC,CASSPLGTGSEQYF
TRBD1,TRBV19,few,TRBJ2-7,TGTGCCAGTCATCGGACAGGGCTACCCTACGAGCAGTACTTC,CASHRTGLPYEQYF
NA,TRBV9,NA,TRBJ1-3,TGTGCCAGCAGCGTAGGAGGGGGAAGCTCTGGAAACACCATATATTTT,CASSVGGGSSGNTIYF
NA,TRBV9,NA,TRBJ2-6,TGTGCCAGCAGCGTGGGCCCCGTTGGGGCCAACGTCCTGACTTTC,CASSVGPVGANVLTF
NA,TRBV28,NA,TRBJ2-3,TGTGCCAGCAGGGATGGGGGGAGGAACCCAGATACGCAGTATTTT,CASRDGGRNPDTQYF
TRBD2,TRBV19,NA,TRBJ2-7,TGTGCCAGTAGTAGGGGGACTAGCGGAGTCGTTGACGAGCAGTACTTC,CASSRGTSGVVDEQYF
TRBD1,TRBV19,medium-sized,TRBJ1-4,TGTGCCAGCAGAGACAGGGGCAATGAAAAACTGTTTTTT,CASRDRGNEKLFF
NA,TRBV19,NA,TRBJ2-7,TGTGCCAGTAGTACCCGGGGGCGGGAGCACGAGCAGTACTTC,CASSTRGREHEQYF
NA,TRBV7-9,NA,TRBJ2-5,TGTGCCAGCAGCTTCGGGCAGGGGGAGACCCAGTACTTC,CASSFGQGETQYF
TRBD2,TRBV9,once,TRBJ2-3,TGTGCCAGCAGCGGAGCGGGGGTAGGCACAGATACGCAGTATTTT,CASSGAGVGTDTQYF
TRBD1,TRBV5-1,NA,TRBJ2-2,TGCGCCAGCAGCCCCGTCACAGGGGCAACGGGCGGGGAGCTGTTTTTT,CASSPVTGATGGELFF
TRBD1,TRBV15,NA,TRBJ1-1,TGTGCCACCAGCAGCGGACAGGTGGGGCCTGCTTCAGGGGCTTTCTTT,CATSSGQVGPASGAFF
TRBD1,TRBV6-5,once,TRBJ1-1,TGTGCCAGCAGCTTACGACCAGGGGGCACTGAAGCTTTCTTT,CASSLRPGGTEAFF
TRBD1,TRBV25-1,NA,TRBJ1-2,TGTGCCAGCGGAGCAGCAGGGGGCCTCAATGGCTACACCTTC,CASGAAGGLNGYTF
TRBD2,TRBV7-2,NA,TRBJ2-1,TGTGCCAGCAGCTTACCGGGACTAGCTCAAAGTGCGTTCTTC,CASSLPGLAQSAFF
TRBD2,TRBV7-8,NA,TRBJ2-1,TGTGCCAGCAGCTTAGCAGGGACTAGCGGGAGGGTTTACAATGAGCAGTTCTTC,CASSLAGTSGRVYNEQFF
NA,TRBV19,NA,TRBJ2-5,TGTGCCAGTAGTCACCCTCGGGTGGGAGCGGGTGAGACCCAGTACTTC,CASSHPRVGAGETQYF
NA,TRBV6-5,NA,TRBJ1-4,TGTGCCAGCAGTAATAACGGGGGTGCTAATGAAAAACTGTTTTTT,CASSNNGGANEKLFF
NA,TRBV27,NA,TRBJ1-5,TGTGCCAGCAGTTTATTGGGGGGAGGCAATCAGCCCCAGCATTTT,CASSLLGGGNQPQHF
NA,TRBV10-3,NA,TRBJ1-5,TGTGCCATCAGTGCAGGGGTCGGACAGCCCCAGCATTTT,CAISAGVGQPQHF
TRBD1,TRBV28,once,TRBJ1-5,TGTGCCAGCAGTCCGAGCTCGGGACAGGGTGTCTATAGCAATCAGCCCCAGCATTTT,CASSPSSGQGVYSNQPQHF
TRBD2,TRBV6-1,NA,TRBJ2-4,TGTGCCAGCAGTGAAGGGAGGGGACTAGCGGGAGGGGCAAGGGGAAACATTCAGTACTTC,CASSEGRGLAGGARGNIQYF
NA,TRBV9,NA,TRBJ1-3,TGTGCCAGCAGCGTAGGGGACTCGTTGGCGACCATATATTTT,CASSVGDSLATIYF
TRBD2,TRBV28,NA,TRBJ2-7,TGTGCCAGTCGATGGGGGCTAGCGGGAGGTGAGCAGTACTTC,CASRWGLAGGEQYF
TRBD1,TRBV29-1,NA,TRBJ1-3,TGCAGCGTAGACAGGGTGGGTGGAAACACCATATATTTT,CSVDRVGGNTIYF
NA,TRBV28,few,TRBJ2-7,TGTGCCAGCAGTTTATTATCTCTTCGTTACGAGCAGTACTTC,CASSLLSLRYEQYF
NA,TRBV5-1,NA,TRBJ2-1,TGCGCCAGCAGCTTGGGCGGGGGCGGGAGTAATGAGCAGTTCTTC,CASSLGGGGSNEQFF
NA,TRBV6-5,NA,TRBJ2-1,TGTGCCAGCACCCGACTCGAGGGAGGTGAGCAGTTCTTC,CASTRLEGGEQFF
TRBD2,TRBV9,NA,TRBJ2-1,TGTGCCAGCAGCCTCACCGCCACTAGCGGGAGGGCTTCCTACAATGAGCAGTTCTTC,CASSLTATSGRASYNEQFF
TRBD2,TRBV19,NA,TRBJ2-1,TGTGCCAGTAGTCCCGGGACTAGCGGGAGGCGCTCCTACAATGAGCAGTTCTTC,CASSPGTSGRRSYNEQFF
NA,TRBV24-1,NA,TRBJ2-7,TGTGCCACCAGTGATTCCGGTAACGAGCAGTACTTC,CATSDSGNEQYF
NA,TRBV18,NA,TRBJ1-3,TGTGCCAGCTCACCACTTGCGGCCTTTGCTGGAAACACCATATATTTT,CASSPLAAFAGNTIYF
TRBD2,TRBV5-4,NA,TRBJ2-3,TGTGCCAGCAGCCCGGCGGGGGGGGATTTCGCAGATACGCAGTATTTT,CASSPAGGDFADTQYF
NA,TRBV24-1,NA,TRBJ1-2,TGTGCCACCAGCCCCCGGGGGGGGGCGGAAGGTTACACCTTC,CATSPRGGAEGYTF
NA,TRBV3-1/TRBV3-2,few,TRBJ1-3,TGTGCCAGCAGCCCATGGACATCCAAGCCATCTGGAAACACCATATATTTT,CASSPWTSKPSGNTIYF
TRBD1,TRBV18,NA,TRBJ2-7,TGTGCCAGCTCACCACAGGGACAGGGGGCCTACGAGCAGTACTTC,CASSPQGQGAYEQYF